Below, 7 T cell receptor beta chains from the same sample are listed, as sequenced in a study of T cell responses to AZD1222 COVID-19 vaccine. Generated by immunoSEQ multiplex PCR, the TCRdb table keeps only in-frame clones and is missing some. The sample shows about 96,000 clones, under 90% of them seen only once. Sequenced here: peripheral blood, sampled on day 0 of AZD1222 vaccination. The receptors were sampled from an adult in good health.

This chain uses TRBV5-1 with TRBJ2-7; D call uncertain. Germline-derived CDR1 and CDR2 are SGHRS and YFSETQ. The length of the CDR3 is 12 residues. V lost 0 bases and J lost 3, with 4 bases in between. The CDR3 here is CASSLDVYEQYF. In DNA form, the CDR3 reads TGCGCCAGCAGCTTGGACGTCTACGAGCAGTACTTC.

The CDR3 region has the DNA TGTGCCAGCCGTGCAGACAGGGGGCAAAGGTTTGACTATGGCTACACCTTC. Translation gives CASRADRGQRFDYGYTF. J is TRBJ1-2 and V is TRBV6-1; 10 positions agree with TRBD1. With V trimmed by 8 bases and J by 3 bases, 15 bases remained unmatched. Germline lookup yields CDR1 MNHNS and CDR2 SASEGT. The CDR3 contains 17 residues.

The chain links TRBV30 to TRBJ1-5; D gene ambiguous. The V gene lost 3 bases and the J gene lost 2 bases, with 8 bases spanning the gap. CDR1 GTSNPN and CDR2 SVGIG come from the germline V gene (reference sequence). The CDR3 contains 13 residues. CDR3 residues: CAWRPWGNQPQHF. The CDR3 DNA is TGTGCCTGGAGACCCTGGGGCAATCAGCCCCAGCATTTT.

The chain joins TRBV19 to TRBJ1-1; tentatively, D is TRBD1 (5 bases). This CDR3 spans 12 amino acids. Deletions cut 4 bases from V and 8 bases from J, with 11 bases between. Per germline, CDR1 LNHDA and CDR2 SQIVND (reference sequence). CDR3 region: CASSNRGTEAFF. CDR3 nucleotide sequence: TGTGCCAGTAGTAACCGGGGCACCGAAGCTTTCTTT.

The chain employs TRBV27 and TRBJ2-7; D might be TRBD1 or TRBD2, each matching 5 bases. CDR1 is MNHEY, CDR2 SMNVEV, per germline (reference sequence). The CDR3 has 15 amino acids. Trimming pared 6 bases from V and 4 bases from J, leaving 19 bases between. CDR3 region: CASSQYGTGGYEQYF. The CDR3 bases are TGTGCCAGCAGCCAGTACGGGACCGGCGGTTACGAGCAGTACTTC.

The chain joins TRBV24-1 to TRBJ1-5; D gene ambiguous. The germline V gene encodes CDR1 KGHDR and CDR2 SFDVKD. This CDR3 spans 15 amino acids. Trimming removed 1 base from V and 2 bases from J, with 8 bases in between. The CDR3 is CATSDFSGGNQPQHF. CDR3 coding DNA: TGTGCCACCAGTGATTTTTCTGGGGGCAATCAGCCCCAGCATTTT.

Only a few counts were recorded for this clone. The CDR3 coding sequence is TGTGCCAGCAGCTTTCCGGGACTAGCGGGCTACGAGCAGTACTTC. Translation gives CASSFPGLAGYEQYF. V gene TRBV7-2 combines with J gene TRBJ2-7, with 12 positions matching TRBD2. This CDR3 region has 15 residues. J gave up 3 bases and V 3 bases, and 3 bases lay outside the gene matches. CDR1 SGHTA and CDR2 FQGNSA come from the germline V gene. Together with reference TRBV7-2 and TRBJ2-7, the CDR3 gives the full variable domain: GAGVSQSPSNKVTEKGKDVELRCDPISGHTALYWYRQSLGQGLEFLIYFQGNSAPDKSGLPSDRFSAERTGGSVSTLTIQRTQQEDSAVYLCASSFPGLAGYEQYFGPGTRLTVT.